These 13 T cell receptor beta chains share one sample of origin, sequenced in a study of cytomegalovirus exposure and HLA in healthy donors. A multiplex PCR was run with 60 Vbeta primers and 13 Jbeta primers. Method: immunoSEQ multiplex PCR; TCRdb's copy keeps in-frame clones and lacks some. The data contain fewer than 200,000 clones, roughly 77% of them singletons. Sequencing used PBMCs. The receptors shown here come from a man aged 35 to 55 in good health and CMV-seropositive.

V and J are TRBV7-2 and TRBJ2-2, with D perhaps matching TRBD1 (5 bases). V was pared by 4 bases and J by 5 bases, with 14 bases between. In germline, CDR1 is SGHTA, CDR2 FQGNSA. The CDR3 extends over 15 amino acids. The CDR3 region is CASSSGQVGTGELFF. As DNA, the CDR3 is TGTGCCAGCAGCTCCGGACAAGTGGGGACCGGGGAGCTGTTTTTT.

The chain combines TRBV9 with TRBJ2-5, with 8 nucleotides matching TRBD2. The tail of the sequence fits TRBJ2-7 better, so the J call may be wrong. The CDR3 has 14 residues. CDR1 is SGDLS and CDR2 is YYNGEE in the germline V gene. The CDR3 region is CASSVASGGAEQYF. CDR3 nucleotide sequence: TGTGCCAGCAGCGTAGCCTCGGGGGGGGCCGAGCAGTACTTC.

The chain links TRBV7-9 to TRBJ2-7, with 7 bases matching TRBD1. CDR1 is SEHNR and CDR2 is FQNEAQ in the germline V gene (reference sequence). V lost 5 bases, J lost 2 bases, and 9 bases stayed unmatched. The CDR3 spans 15 residues. The CDR3 spells CASSTTTGFAYEQYF. CDR3 bases: TGTGCCAGCAGCACCACGACAGGGTTTGCCTACGAGCAGTACTTC.

This clone turned up a few times. The rearrangement joins TRBV10-3 to TRBJ2-7; D possibly corresponds to TRBD1 (5 bases). Germline V gives CDR1 ENHRY, CDR2 SYGVKD. Trimming cost V 3 bases and J 4 bases, with 10 bases left between them. The CDR3 has 13 amino acids. The CDR3, as DNA: TGTGCCATCAGTGAAGGGCAGGGATACGAGCAGTACTTC. Translating gives CAISEGQGYEQYF.

The chain is built from TRBV19 and TRBJ2-7; possible D gene TRBD1, 7 bases. V gave up 7 bases and J gave up 5 bases, with 12 bases separating them. CDR3 size: 12 residues. CDR1 and CDR2 from the germline V gene are LNHDA and SQIVND (reference sequence). CDR3 residues: CASKGQRDEQYF. The CDR3 DNA follows: TGTGCCAGTAAGGGACAGCGGGACGAGCAGTACTTC.

This sequence joins TRBV4-3 and TRBJ1-6; TRBD1 might be the D (6 bases). CDR1 is LGHNA and CDR2 is YSLEER in the germline V gene. Trimming took off 6 bases at V and 7 bases at J, with 16 bases between the two ends. This CDR3 spans 15 amino acids. Written as DNA, the CDR3 is TGCGCCAGCAGAGATGCCGACAGGACAAATTCACCCCTCCACTTT. Protein: CASRDADRTNSPLHF.

The V gene is TRBV5-1, the J gene TRBJ2-7, with 8 nucleotides matching TRBD1. Per germline, CDR1 SGHRS and CDR2 YFSETQ. The CDR3 consists of 14 residues. Trimming removed 4 bases from V and 3 bases from J; junction bases left unmatched: 6. CDR3 bases: TGCGCCAGCAGCCAGGACAGGGAGGTCTACGAGCAGTACTTC. Amino acids: CASSQDREVYEQYF.

V and J are TRBV20-1 and TRBJ1-1; D remains ambiguous. From germline, CDR1 is DFQATT and CDR2 SNEGSKA (reference sequence). The length of the CDR3 is 11 residues. The CDR3 protein is CRVRYNTEAFF. The CDR3 DNA follows: TGCAGGGTCAGATATAACACTGAAGCTTTCTTT.

The chain has TRBV6-1 and TRBJ1-1; D not resolved. CDR3 size: 11 residues. Germline assignment: CDR1 MNHNS and CDR2 SASEGT. With 5 bases removed from V and 7 bases from J, the gap between germline ends came to 8 bases. Here the CDR3 reads CASSPGGEAFF. DNA for the CDR3: TGTGCCAGCAGTCCGGGAGGTGAAGCTTTCTTT.

In the case of this clone: Other nucleotide sequences in the sample specify the same CDR3. The chain combines TRBV18 with TRBJ2-5; 7 bases are shared with TRBD1. The CDR3 is made up of 15 amino acids. Germline V gene lookup returns CDR1 KGHSH and CDR2 LQKENI. Trimming took 0 bases from V and 1 from J; bases not matched to a gene: 2. CDR3 amino acids: CASSPPGTVQETQYF. The CDR3 nucleotides read TGTGCCAGCTCACCACCGGGGACAGTCCAAGAGACCCAGTACTTC.

This clone occurred a few times. This chain joins TRBV5-1 and TRBJ2-7; TRBD1 matches at 11 bases. This CDR3 comprises 14 residues. Trimming at V came to 3 bases and at J to 6 bases, leaving 5 bases not matched to a gene. Germline V gives CDR1 SGHRS, CDR2 YFSETQ. The CDR3 sequence: CASSSGTGGVEQYF. DNA for the CDR3: TGCGCCAGCAGCTCCGGGACAGGGGGTGTCGAGCAGTACTTC. The full variable domain, its missing parts supplied by reference TRBV5-1 and TRBJ2-7, is KAGVTQTPRYLIKTRGQQVTLSCSPISGHRSVSWYQQTPGQGLQFLFEYFSETQRNKGNFPGRFSGRQFSNSRSEMNVSTLELGDSALYLCASSSGTGGVEQYFGPGTRLTVT.

This chain connects TRBV2 to TRBJ1-1; 8 bases fit TRBD1. Per the germline V gene, CDR1 is SNHLY and CDR2 is FYNNEI. The CDR3 length is 13 residues. V shed 7 bases and J 5 bases; nucleotides not matched to a gene: 6. CDR3 amino acids: CASKQGERTEAFF. CDR3 DNA: TGTGCCAGCAAACAGGGGGAAAGAACTGAAGCTTTCTTT. Full variable domain (remainder filled in from reference TRBV2 and TRBJ1-1): EPEVTQTPSHQVTQMGQEVILRCVPISNHLYFYWYRQILGQKVEFLVSFYNNEISEKSEIFDDQFSVERPDGSNFTLKIRSTKLEDSAMYFCASKQGERTEAFFGQGTRLTVV.

This clone has a single count. The chain links TRBV7-3 to TRBJ2-3; TRBD1 is a possible D gene (5 bases). The CDR3 is made up of 15 amino acids. Germline V gene lookup returns CDR1 SGHTA and CDR2 FQGTGA. The germline V and J ends were trimmed by 2 bases and 3 bases, with 12 bases remaining between them. The CDR3 protein is CASSLGVRATDTQYF. CDR3 sequence (DNA): TGTGCCAGCAGCTTAGGCGTCAGGGCGACAGATACGCAGTATTTT.